This T cell receptor (beta chain) appears in the sequencing data of a study of blood T cell repertoires in COVID-19. The CDR3 totals 15 residues. With 2 bases clipped from V and 7 bases from J, the junction kept 8 bases outside the gene matches. Germline values: CDR1 WNHNN, CDR2 SYGVQD (reference sequence). Data came from immunoSEQ multiplex PCR; TCRdb stores just in-frame clones and leaves some out. Of around 400,000 clones listed, more than 70% are singletons. This sequence joins TRBV10-1 and TRBJ1-1; 9 positions agree with TRBD1. The TCR sequence derives from a woman aged 55-70 years with COVID-19, enrolled during active disease. Material: peripheral blood. The CDR3 DNA reads as TGCGCCAGCAGTGAGGGGCCGGGACAGGGTTATGAAGCTTTCTTT. It yields the protein CASSEGPGQGYEAFF.